This TCR beta chain stems from a study of response to subunit inactivated influenza vaccine. Study-level findings and limits: The authors suggested that every seasonal influenza vaccination recruits few new T cells.

This clonotype was detected ten times or more. What it recognizes is unknown. This CDR3 is 15 amino acids long. J gave up 4 bases and V 2 bases, and 4 bases lay outside the gene matches. The germline V gene encodes CDR1 SGHRS and CDR2 YFSETQ. TCRdb passed the RT-PCR reads through MiXCR, listing each CDR3 protein once. This sample has about 300,000 distinct CDR3 sequences, with approximately 21% found just once. V and J are TRBV5-1 and TRBJ1-1; TRBD1 aligns across 11 bases. This TCR came from a man aged 45-69 years who received an inactivated influenza vaccine. The sequenced sample was PBMCs from blood, obtained less than 22 months after vaccination. CDR3 amino acids: CASSFQGQGGTEAFF. CDR3 nucleotide sequence: TGCGCCAGCAGCTTTCAGGGACAGGGGGGCACTGAAGCTTTCTTT.